These T cell receptor beta chains were read from a single sample in a study of control samples from healthy donors and cancer patients. Measured with immunoSEQ multiplex PCR; TCRdb has only the in-frame clones, and not every one. The sample shows 150,000 or so clones, 85% to 95% of them seen only once. Sample: PBMCs. The receptors stem from a man aged 60-69 years with colorectal cancer. CDR3s include the opening cysteine and the closing phenylalanine or tryptophan. D genes are given only for firm matches.

V gene	D gene	J gene	CDR3 protein	CDR3 DNA
TRBV10-3	TRBD1	TRBJ1-2	CAISDRDRLYGYTF	TGTGCCATCAGTGATCGGGACAGGCTCTATGGCTACACCTTC
TRBV30	NA	TRBJ1-2	CAVDGYTF	TGTGCCGTGGATGGCTACACCTTC
TRBV6-6	NA	TRBJ2-7	CASSKGDYEQYF	TGTGCCAGCAGTAAAGGAGACTACGAGCAGTACTTC
TRBV18	NA	TRBJ2-5	CASSPPGQETQYF	TGTGCCAGCTCACCACCGGGGCAAGAGACCCAGTACTTC
TRBV7-2	TRBD1	TRBJ2-7	CASSLVKGQGNEQYF	TGTGCCAGCAGCTTAGTGAAAGGACAGGGGAACGAGCAGTACTTC
TRBV19	TRBD1	TRBJ1-1	CASSDRGQNTEAFF	TGTGCCAGTAGTGACAGGGGGCAGAACACTGAAGCTTTCTTT
TRBV5-4	NA	TRBJ1-2	CASSLIDNYGYTF	TGTGCCAGCAGCTTAATAGATAACTATGGCTACACCTTC
TRBV7-6	TRBD2	TRBJ2-3	CASSLSSGGPRTDTQYF	TGTGCCAGCAGCTTATCTAGCGGGGGGCCTCGCACAGATACGCAGTATTTT
TRBV2	NA	TRBJ1-2	CASSETGLIYGYTF	TGTGCCAGCAGTGAAACAGGCTTAATCTATGGCTACACCTTC
TRBV7-2	NA	TRBJ2-3	CASSLGGRQSGLDTQYF	TGTGCCAGCAGCTTGGGGGGTCGTCAAAGCGGGCTAGATACGCAGTATTTT
TRBV27	TRBD1	TRBJ1-1	CASSQNGQGGTEAFF	TGTGCCAGCAGTCAAAACGGACAGGGCGGCACTGAAGCTTTCTTT